Shown below are 6 T cell receptor beta chains from a single sample sequenced in a study of OX40 agonist ivuxolimab in advanced cancers. Data came from immunoSEQ multiplex PCR; TCRdb stores just in-frame clones and leaves some out. The table has some 64,000 clones, around 90% seen once; the top ten hold 4.5% to 5.5%. The sample was CD4+ or CD8+ T cells sorted from blood, taken in a trial of the OX40 agonist ivuxolimab. The receptors were sampled from an adult with an advanced solid tumor such as melanoma, head and neck, liver or kidney cancer.

This chain uses TRBV27 with TRBJ1-1; 8 bases match TRBD1. The germline CDR1 and CDR2 sequences are MNHEY and SMNVEV (reference sequence). The CDR3 consists of 14 residues. The ends lost 6 bases at V and 4 bases at J; junction bases unmatched: 7. The CDR3 DNA is TGTGCCAGCAGCTACAGGGGGGAAGGCACTGAAGCTTTCTTT. As protein: CASSYRGEGTEAFF.

The chain carries TRBV19 and TRBJ2-1; the D call may be TRBD1 or TRBD2 (7 bases each). V dropped 3 bases and J dropped 11 bases, with 17 bases sitting between them. Germline-derived CDR1 and CDR2 are LNHDA and SQIVND (reference sequence). CDR3 length: 14 residues. The CDR3 DNA sequence: TGTGCCAGTAGTATCGGACAGGCTAGCGGAAAGCAGTTCTTC. Translation gives CASSIGQASGKQFF.

J is TRBJ2-1 and V is TRBV27; D is perhaps TRBD2 (5 bases). Between the trimmed V and J ends, which lost 5 bases and 11 bases, there was a span of 13 bases. This CDR3 comprises 12 residues. Germline V CDR1 and CDR2: MNHEY, SMNVEV (reference sequence). CDR3 DNA: TGTGCCAGCAGTACTAGTTTACCTAAGCAGTTCTTC. This gives the protein CASSTSLPKQFF.

The CDR3 nucleotides are TGTGCCACCAGCAGAGCCGGGGGTGGAGATACGCAGTATTTT. Translated: CATSRAGGGDTQYF. The rearrangement links TRBV15 to TRBJ2-3; D may be TRBD2 (6 bases). V gave up 1 base and J gave up 5 bases, with 10 bases separating them. The CDR3 has 14 amino acids. From germline, CDR1 is LNHNV and CDR2 YYDKDF (reference sequence).

This chain links TRBV18 with TRBJ2-7; the D is unclear. This CDR3 has 15 amino acids. V was shortened by 3 bases and J by 1 base, with 13 bases between the two germline ends. Germline CDR1 KGHSH, CDR2 LQKENI. CDR3 protein: CASSPPGWGSYEQYF. CDR3 DNA sequence: TGTGCCAGCTCACCCCCAGGTTGGGGTTCCTACGAGCAGTACTTC.

V and J are TRBV5-4 and TRBJ2-3; D uncertain. V gave up 4 bases and J gave up 2 bases, with 8 bases separating them. The CDR3 runs to 13 residues. Germline CDR1 reads SGHNT; CDR2 reads YYREEE (reference sequence). CDR3 sequence reads: CASSLYHTDTQYF. The CDR3 DNA sequence: TGTGCCAGCAGCCTTTACCACACAGATACGCAGTATTTT.